The clone carrying this T cell receptor beta chain was found a few times. The antigen remains undetermined. These data are taken from a study of identical twins. TCRdb re-called the 5' RACE reads with MiXCR, one entry per CDR3 protein. The sample has fewer than 650,000 distinct CDR3 sequences; about 7.6% are singletons. The CDR3 runs 14 residues. The V end lost 6 bases, the J end lost 4 bases, and 13 bases lay between the germline ends. From germline, CDR1 is PRHDT and CDR2 FYEKMQ (reference sequence). General study results and limits: Weaker excess twin sharing was observed in beta out-of-frame sequences. The conclusions drew on cross-sectional statistical analysis instead of tracking the same donors.

All donors were healthy Caucasians. This sample also appeared in a second study, on yellow fever vaccine responses in identical twins.

Sequenced sample: PBMCs. The chain has TRBV13 and TRBJ1-5, with a possible D match to TRBD1 (6 bases). This receptor was taken from a woman between 18 and 30 years old in good health. The CDR3 DNA reads TGTGCCAGCAGTATAGGGGGGGCGAATCAGCCCCAGCATTTT. Amino acid sequence: CASSIGGANQPQHF.